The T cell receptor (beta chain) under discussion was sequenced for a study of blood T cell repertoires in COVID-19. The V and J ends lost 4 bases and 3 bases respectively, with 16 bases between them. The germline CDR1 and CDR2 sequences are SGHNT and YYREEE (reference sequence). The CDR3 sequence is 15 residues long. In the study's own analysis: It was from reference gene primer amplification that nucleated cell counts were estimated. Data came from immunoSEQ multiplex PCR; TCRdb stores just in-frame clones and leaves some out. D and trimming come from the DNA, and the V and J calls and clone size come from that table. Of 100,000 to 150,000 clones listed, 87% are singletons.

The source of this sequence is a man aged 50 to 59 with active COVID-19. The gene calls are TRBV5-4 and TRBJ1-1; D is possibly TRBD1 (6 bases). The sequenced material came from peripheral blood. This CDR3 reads CASSREGGGYTEAFF. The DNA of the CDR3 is TGTGCCAGCAGCCGTGAGGGCGGGGGCTACACTGAAGCTTTCTTT.